These T cell receptor beta chains were read from a single sample in a study of T cell responses to AZD1222 COVID-19 vaccine. Sequenced by immunoSEQ multiplex PCR; TCRdb stores in-frame clones only, minus some. The table has about 100,000 clones, approximately 87% seen once. The sample consisted of peripheral blood, taken 28 days after the second AZD1222 dose. Receptors were obtained from an adult who received the AZD1222 COVID-19 vaccine. CDR3s include the opening cysteine and the closing phenylalanine or tryptophan.

CATPMAVGYTF	TRBV7-6	TRBJ1-2
CASSLGTGYNGELFF	TRBV5-4	TRBJ2-2
CASSPGGGLYGYTF	TRBV5-1	TRBJ1-2
CASSRAIDNEQFF	TRBV3-1/TRBV3-2	TRBJ2-1
CASSLLTGTRAQETQYF	TRBV3-1/TRBV3-2	TRBJ2-5
CASSYSDTMINEKLFF	TRBV6-2/TRBV6-3	TRBJ1-4
CASEAGTAEAFF	TRBV6-5	TRBJ1-1
CASSIGAGGTDTQYF	TRBV19	TRBJ2-3
CASSFFIPQGGNEQFF	TRBV5-1	TRBJ2-1
CASSQSSIGDTLTGELFF	TRBV3-1/TRBV3-2	TRBJ2-2
CASASGSGAEAFF	TRBV28	TRBJ1-1
CASSLYRPGLSAYEQYF	TRBV7-9	TRBJ2-7
CASSFPGLKNTEAFF	TRBV5-4	TRBJ1-1
CAWRSSTNYGYTF	TRBV30	TRBJ1-2
CASSKGQGGFWQFF	TRBV13	TRBJ2-1
CASSVEVDGELFF	TRBV9	TRBJ2-2
CASSLVGGAHHNEQFF	TRBV7-6	TRBJ2-1
CASSLIYPPEQFF	TRBV28	TRBJ2-1
CASSGGTGGTDTQYF	TRBV19	TRBJ2-3
CATSEGRAYGYTF	TRBV24-1	TRBJ1-2
CASSPQQGVSSPLHF	TRBV28	TRBJ1-6
CAISDGTASTDTQYF	TRBV10-3	TRBJ2-3
CASSLVGVFNNEQFF	TRBV7-2	TRBJ2-1
CASSESIPGEGNQPQHF	TRBV2	TRBJ1-5
CAISAFRTEAFF	TRBV10-3	TRBJ1-1
CASSRGTSEGNEQFF	TRBV5-8	TRBJ2-1
CASSLAGGTGANVLTF	TRBV5-6	TRBJ2-6
CASSLVPGTGRETQYF	TRBV11-2	TRBJ2-5
CATSDPGNLGGYTF	TRBV24-1	TRBJ1-2
CASSLDAGGFNEQFF	TRBV7-2	TRBJ2-1
CASSVGLQGAADNSPLHF	TRBV9	TRBJ1-6
CASGLDTGTFF	TRBV12-5	TRBJ1-1
CAISDLGVTEAFF	TRBV10-3	TRBJ1-1
CATSGASGNHEQYF	TRBV24-1	TRBJ2-7
CASTRTGANTEAFF	TRBV25-1	TRBJ1-1
CSAGKGLEAFF	TRBV20-1	TRBJ1-1